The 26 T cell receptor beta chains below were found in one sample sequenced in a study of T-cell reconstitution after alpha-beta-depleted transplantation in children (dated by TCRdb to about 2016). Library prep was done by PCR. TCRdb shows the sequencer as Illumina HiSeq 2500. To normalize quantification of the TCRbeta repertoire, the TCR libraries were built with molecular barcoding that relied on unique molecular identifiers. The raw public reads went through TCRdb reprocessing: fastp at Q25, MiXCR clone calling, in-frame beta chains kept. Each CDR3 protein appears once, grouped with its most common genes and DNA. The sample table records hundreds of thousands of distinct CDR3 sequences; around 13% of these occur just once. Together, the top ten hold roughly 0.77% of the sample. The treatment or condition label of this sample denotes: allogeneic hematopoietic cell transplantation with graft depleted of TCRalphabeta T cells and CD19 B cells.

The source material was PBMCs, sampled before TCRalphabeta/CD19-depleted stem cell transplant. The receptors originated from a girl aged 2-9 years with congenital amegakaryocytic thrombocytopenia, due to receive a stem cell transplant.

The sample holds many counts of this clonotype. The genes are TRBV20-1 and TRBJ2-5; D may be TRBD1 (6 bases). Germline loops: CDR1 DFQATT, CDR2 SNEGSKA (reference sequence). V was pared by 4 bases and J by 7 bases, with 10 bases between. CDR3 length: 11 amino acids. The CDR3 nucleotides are TGCAGTGCTATACTAGGGGGGACCCAGTACTTC. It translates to CSAILGGTQYF.

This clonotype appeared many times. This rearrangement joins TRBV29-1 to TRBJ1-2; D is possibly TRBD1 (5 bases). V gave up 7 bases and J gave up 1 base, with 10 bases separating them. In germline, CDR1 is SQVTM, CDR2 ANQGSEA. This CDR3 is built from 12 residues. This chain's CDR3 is CSGYRSNYGYTF. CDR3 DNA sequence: TGCAGCGGCTACAGGAGTAACTATGGCTACACCTTC.

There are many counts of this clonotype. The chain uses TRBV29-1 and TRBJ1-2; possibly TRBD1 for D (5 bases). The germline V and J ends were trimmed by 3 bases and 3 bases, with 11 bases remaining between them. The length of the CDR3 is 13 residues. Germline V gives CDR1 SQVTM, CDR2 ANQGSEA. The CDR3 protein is CSVEGGGDYGYTF. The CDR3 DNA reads TGCAGCGTTGAGGGTGGAGGGGACTATGGCTACACCTTC.

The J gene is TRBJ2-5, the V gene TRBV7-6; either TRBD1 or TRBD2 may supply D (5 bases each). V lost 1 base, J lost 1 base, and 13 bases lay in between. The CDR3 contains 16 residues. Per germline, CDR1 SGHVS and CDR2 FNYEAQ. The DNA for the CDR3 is TGTGCCAGCAGCTTAGAATTTCGGGGCCTCCAAGAGACCCAGTACTTC. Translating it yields CASSLEFRGLQETQYF.

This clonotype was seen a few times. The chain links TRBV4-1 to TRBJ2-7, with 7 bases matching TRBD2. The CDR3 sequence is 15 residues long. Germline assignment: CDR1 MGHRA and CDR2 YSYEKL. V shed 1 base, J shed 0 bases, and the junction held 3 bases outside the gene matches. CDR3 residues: CASSQVPGGSYEQYF. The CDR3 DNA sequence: TGCGCCAGCAGCCAAGTCCCGGGGGGCTCCTACGAGCAGTACTTC.

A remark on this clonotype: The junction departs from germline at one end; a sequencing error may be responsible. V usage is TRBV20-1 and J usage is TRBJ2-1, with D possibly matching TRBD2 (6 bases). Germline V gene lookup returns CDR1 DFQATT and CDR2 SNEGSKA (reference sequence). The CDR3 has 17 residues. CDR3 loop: CCARDGKSSVSYNEQFF. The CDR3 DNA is TGCTGTGCTAGAGACGGGAAATCTAGCGTGAGCTACAATGAGCAGTTCTTC.

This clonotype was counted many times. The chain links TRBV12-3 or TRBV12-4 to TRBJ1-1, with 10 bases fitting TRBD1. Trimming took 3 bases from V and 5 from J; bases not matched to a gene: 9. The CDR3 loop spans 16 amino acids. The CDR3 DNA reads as TGTGCCAGCAGTTTGTCGCCGGGACAGGGGCGGACTGAAGCTTTCTTT. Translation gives CASSLSPGQGRTEAFF.

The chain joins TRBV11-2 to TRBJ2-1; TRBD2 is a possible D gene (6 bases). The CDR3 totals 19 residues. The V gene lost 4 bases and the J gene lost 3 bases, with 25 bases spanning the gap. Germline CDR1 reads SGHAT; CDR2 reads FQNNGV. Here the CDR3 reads CASSWRGLHTRSFYNEQFF. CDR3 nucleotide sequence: TGTGCCAGCAGCTGGCGGGGCCTTCACACAAGGTCCTTCTACAATGAGCAGTTCTTC.

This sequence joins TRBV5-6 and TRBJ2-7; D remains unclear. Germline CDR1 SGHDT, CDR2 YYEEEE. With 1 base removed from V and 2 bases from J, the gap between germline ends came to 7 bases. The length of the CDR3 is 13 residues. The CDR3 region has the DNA TGTGCCAGCAGCTTGTACAGAGCCTACGAGCAGTACTTC. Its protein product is CASSLYRAYEQYF.

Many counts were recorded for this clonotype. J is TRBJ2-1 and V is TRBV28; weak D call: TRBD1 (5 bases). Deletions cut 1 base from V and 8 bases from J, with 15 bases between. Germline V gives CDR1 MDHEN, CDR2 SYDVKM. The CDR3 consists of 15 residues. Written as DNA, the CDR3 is TGTGCCAGCAGTTTATTTGGCAGGGTGGGTCATGAGCAGTTCTTC. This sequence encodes CASSLFGRVGHEQFF. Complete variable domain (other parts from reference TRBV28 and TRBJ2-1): DVKVTQSSRYLVKRTGEKVFLECVQDMDHENMFWYRQDPGLGLRLIYFSYDVKMKEKGDIPEGYSVSREKKERFSLILESASTNQTSMYLCASSLFGRVGHEQFFGPGTRLTVL.

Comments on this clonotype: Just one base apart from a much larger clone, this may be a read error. DNA for the CDR3: TGTGCCAGCAGCCGACATCCGTCCCACAATGAGCAGCTCTTC. Translating gives CASSRHPSHNEQLF. This rearrangement joins TRBV11-1 to TRBJ2-1; D call uncertain. This CDR3 spans 14 amino acids. Germline V gene sequence: CDR1 SGHAT, CDR2 FQDESV (reference sequence).

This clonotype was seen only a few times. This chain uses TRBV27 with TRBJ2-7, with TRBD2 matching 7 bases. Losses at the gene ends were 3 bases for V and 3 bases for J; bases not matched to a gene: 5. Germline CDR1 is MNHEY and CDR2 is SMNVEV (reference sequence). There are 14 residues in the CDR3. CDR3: CASSLWPSGYEQYF. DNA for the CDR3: TGTGCCAGCAGTTTGTGGCCTAGCGGCTACGAGCAGTACTTC.

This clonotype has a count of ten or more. CDR3 protein: CASSRAGNGELFF. The CDR3 nucleotides read TGTGCCAGCTCGAGAGCGGGGAACGGGGAGCTGTTTTTT. The rearrangement joins TRBV12-3 or TRBV12-4 to TRBJ2-2, with TRBD2 matching 7 bases. The CDR3 consists of 13 residues. Trimming at V came to 8 bases and at J to 7 bases, leaving 7 bases not matched to a gene.

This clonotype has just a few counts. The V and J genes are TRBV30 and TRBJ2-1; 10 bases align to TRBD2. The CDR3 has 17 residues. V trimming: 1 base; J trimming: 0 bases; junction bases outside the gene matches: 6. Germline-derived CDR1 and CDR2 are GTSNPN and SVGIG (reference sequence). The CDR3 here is CAWSGYSGRSSYNEQFF. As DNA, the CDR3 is TGTGCCTGGAGTGGGTATAGCGGGAGGAGCTCCTACAATGAGCAGTTCTTC.

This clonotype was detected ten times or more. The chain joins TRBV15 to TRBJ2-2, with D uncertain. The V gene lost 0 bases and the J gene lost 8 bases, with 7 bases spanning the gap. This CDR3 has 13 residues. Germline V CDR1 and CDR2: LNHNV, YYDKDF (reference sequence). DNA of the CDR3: TGTGCCACCAGCAGAGATCTGGAGGGGGAGCTGTTTTTT. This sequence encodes CATSRDLEGELFF.

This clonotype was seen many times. CDR3 DNA sequence: TGTGCCAGCAGTTTGGTCTCTGCCTACGAGCAGTACTTC. Protein product: CASSLVSAYEQYF. The chain employs TRBV28 and TRBJ2-7, with D unresolved. Germline V gene sequence: CDR1 MDHEN, CDR2 SYDVKM. V was shortened by 3 bases and J by 2 bases, with 8 bases between the two germline ends. The CDR3 loop spans 13 amino acids.

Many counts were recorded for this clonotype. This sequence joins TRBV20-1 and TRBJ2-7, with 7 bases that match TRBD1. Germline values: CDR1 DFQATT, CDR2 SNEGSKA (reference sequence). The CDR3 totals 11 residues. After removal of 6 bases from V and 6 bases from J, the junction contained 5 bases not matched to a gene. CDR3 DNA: TGCAGTGCAGAATCAGGGGGCGAGCAGTACTTC. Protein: CSAESGGEQYF.

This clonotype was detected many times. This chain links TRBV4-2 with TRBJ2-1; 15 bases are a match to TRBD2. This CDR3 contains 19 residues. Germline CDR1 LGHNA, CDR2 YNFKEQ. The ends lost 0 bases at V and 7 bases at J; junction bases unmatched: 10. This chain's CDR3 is CASSQDGTSGRILYNEQFF. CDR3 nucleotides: TGTGCCAGCAGCCAAGACGGGACTAGCGGGAGGATACTGTATAATGAGCAGTTCTTC.

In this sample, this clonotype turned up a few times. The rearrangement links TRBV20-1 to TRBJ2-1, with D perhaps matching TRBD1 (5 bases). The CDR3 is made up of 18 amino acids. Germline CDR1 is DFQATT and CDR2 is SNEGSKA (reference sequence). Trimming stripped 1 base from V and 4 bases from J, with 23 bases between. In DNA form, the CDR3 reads TGCAGTGCTAGAGTTGTTTCCAGGCCCGGACGGACATACAATGAGCAGTTCTTC. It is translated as CSARVVSRPGRTYNEQFF.

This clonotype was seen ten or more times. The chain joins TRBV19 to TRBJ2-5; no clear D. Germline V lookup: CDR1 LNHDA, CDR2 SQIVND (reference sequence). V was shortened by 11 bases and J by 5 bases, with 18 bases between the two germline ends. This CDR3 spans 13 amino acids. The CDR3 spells CASTPTNEETQYF. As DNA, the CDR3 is TGTGCCTCCACGCCAACGAACGAGGAGACCCAGTACTTC.

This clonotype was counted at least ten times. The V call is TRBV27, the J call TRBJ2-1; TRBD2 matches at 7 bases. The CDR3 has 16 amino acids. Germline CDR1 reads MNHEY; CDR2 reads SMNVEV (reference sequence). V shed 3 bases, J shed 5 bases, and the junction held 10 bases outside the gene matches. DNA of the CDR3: TGTGCCAGCAGTTTTGGGGCGGGAGCTCGCCACAATGAGCAGTTCTTC. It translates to CASSFGAGARHNEQFF.

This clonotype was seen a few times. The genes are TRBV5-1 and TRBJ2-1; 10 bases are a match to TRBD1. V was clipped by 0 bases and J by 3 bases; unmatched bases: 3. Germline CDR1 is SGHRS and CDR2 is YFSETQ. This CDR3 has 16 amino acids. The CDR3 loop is CASSLGTGGGYNEQFF. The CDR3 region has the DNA TGCGCCAGCAGCTTGGGGACAGGGGGGGGCTACAATGAGCAGTTCTTC.

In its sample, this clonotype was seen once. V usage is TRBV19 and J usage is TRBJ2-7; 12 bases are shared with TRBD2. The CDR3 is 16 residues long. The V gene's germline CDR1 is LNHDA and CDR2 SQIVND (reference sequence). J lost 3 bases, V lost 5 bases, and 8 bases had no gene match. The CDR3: CASSPRPTSGSYEQYF. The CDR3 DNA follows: TGTGCCAGTAGTCCTAGGCCGACTAGCGGGAGCTACGAGCAGTACTTC.

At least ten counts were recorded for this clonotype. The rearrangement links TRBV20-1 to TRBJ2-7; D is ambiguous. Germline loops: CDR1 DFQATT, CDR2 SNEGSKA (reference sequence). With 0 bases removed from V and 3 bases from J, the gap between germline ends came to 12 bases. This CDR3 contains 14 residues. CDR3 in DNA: TGCAGTGCTAGAGAAAGGAAGCTCGGCTACGAGCAGTACTTC. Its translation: CSARERKLGYEQYF.

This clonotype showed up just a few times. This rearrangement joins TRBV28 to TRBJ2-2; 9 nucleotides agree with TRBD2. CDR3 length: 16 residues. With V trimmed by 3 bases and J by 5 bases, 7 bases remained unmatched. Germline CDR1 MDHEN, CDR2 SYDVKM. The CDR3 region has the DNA TGTGCCAGCAGTTTCCGCGGGAGGGTATGGACCGGGGAGCTGTTTTTT. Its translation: CASSFRGRVWTGELFF.

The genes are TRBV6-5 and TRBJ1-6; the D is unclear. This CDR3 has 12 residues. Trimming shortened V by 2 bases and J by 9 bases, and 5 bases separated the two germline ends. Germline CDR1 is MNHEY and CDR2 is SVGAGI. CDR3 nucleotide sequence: TGTGCCAGCAGTTACACTGGTTCACCCCTCCACTTT. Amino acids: CASSYTGSPLHF.